Reported below is one T cell receptor beta chain. In the authors' workflow: Amplification of reference gene primers was used by the study to estimate nucleated cell counts. The assay was immunoSEQ multiplex PCR, and TCRdb's table has in-frame clones only and misses some. D and trimming come from the DNA, and the V and J calls and clone size come from that table. The data contain tens of thousands of clones, over 75% of them singletons. This sample is drawn from a study of blood T cell repertoires in COVID-19. Study information: Samples taken during acute and convalescent COVID-19 were collected in the United States, Italy and Spain. The analysed material was cDNA or gDNA that came from T cells, B-cell-depleted T cells, or PBMCs.

This CDR3 has 14 residues. The V gene end was trimmed by 7 bases and the J gene end by 5 bases; junction bases not matched to a gene: 5. CDR1 SNHLY and CDR2 FYNNEI come from the germline V gene. This clonotype originated in a human donor in a cohort sampled during active COVID-19. The sequencing input was peripheral blood. The chain joins TRBV2 to TRBJ2-3, with 11 bases matching TRBD1. The CDR3 region is CASKGTGGRDTQYF. CDR3 DNA sequence: TGTGCCAGCAAGGGGACAGGGGGTAGAGATACGCAGTATTTT.